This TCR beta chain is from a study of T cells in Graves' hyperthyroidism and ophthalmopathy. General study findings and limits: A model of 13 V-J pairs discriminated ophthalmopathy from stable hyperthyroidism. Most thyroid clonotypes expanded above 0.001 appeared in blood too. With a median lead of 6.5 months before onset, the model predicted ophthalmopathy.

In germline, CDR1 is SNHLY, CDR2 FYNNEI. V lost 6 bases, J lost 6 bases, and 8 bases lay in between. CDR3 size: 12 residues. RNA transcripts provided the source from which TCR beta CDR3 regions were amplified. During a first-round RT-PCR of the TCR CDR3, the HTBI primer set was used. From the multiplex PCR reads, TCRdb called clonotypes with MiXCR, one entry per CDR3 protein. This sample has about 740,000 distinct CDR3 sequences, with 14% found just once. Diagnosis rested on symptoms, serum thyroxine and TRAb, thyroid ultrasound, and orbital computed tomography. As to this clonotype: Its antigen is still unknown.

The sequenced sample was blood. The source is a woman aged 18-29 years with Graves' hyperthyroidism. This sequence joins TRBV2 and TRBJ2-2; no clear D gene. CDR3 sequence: CASRPFSGELFF. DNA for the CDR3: TGTGCCAGCAGGCCCTTCTCCGGGGAGCTGTTTTTT.